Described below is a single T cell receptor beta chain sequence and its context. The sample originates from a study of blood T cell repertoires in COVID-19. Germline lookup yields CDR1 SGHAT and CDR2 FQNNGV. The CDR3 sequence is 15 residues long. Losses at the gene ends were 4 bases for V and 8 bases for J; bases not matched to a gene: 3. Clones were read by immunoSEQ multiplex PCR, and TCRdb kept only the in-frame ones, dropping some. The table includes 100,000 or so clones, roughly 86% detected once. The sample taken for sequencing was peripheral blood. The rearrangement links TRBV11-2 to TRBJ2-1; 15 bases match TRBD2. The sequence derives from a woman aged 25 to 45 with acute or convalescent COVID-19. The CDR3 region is CASSWGLAGGYEQFF. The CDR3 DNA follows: TGTGCCAGCAGCTGGGGACTAGCGGGGGGCTATGAGCAGTTCTTC. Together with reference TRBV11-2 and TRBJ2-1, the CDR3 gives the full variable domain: EAGVAQSPRYKIIEKRQSVAFWCNPISGHATLYWYQQILGQGPKLLIQFQNNGVVDDSQLPKDRFSAERLKGVDSTLKIQPAKLEDSAVYLCASSWGLAGGYEQFFGPGTRLTVL.